This TCR beta chain derives from a study of beta chain features in type 1 diabetes. About the study: Sorted cells examined across all samples numbered some 98 million. Study findings and constraints: A moderate, significant TCRB CDR3 shortening appeared in type 1 diabetes across four CD4+ subsets.

The authors reverse transcribed all of the isolated RNA, so sequencing captured expressed TCRB transcripts. Sequenced by immunoSEQ multiplex PCR; TCRdb stores in-frame clones only, minus some. This table holds some 160,000 clones, about 9% found once. A CD45RO/CCR7/CD25/CD127/CD95/CD27 panel sorted naive, central memory, regulatory and stem cell-like memory CD4+ cells. Purity exceeding 98% was reached by all sorted populations. Notes on this clone: Its target is unknown.

This clonotype was obtained from a woman between 18 and 29 years old with type 1 diabetes. Specimen: central memory CD4+ T cells from blood.

CDR3 region: CASKLDRDRNTEAFF. CDR3 in DNA: TGTGCCAGCAAGCTTGATCGGGACAGGAACACTGAAGCTTTCTTT. The genes are TRBV6-1 and TRBJ1-1; 7 bases line up with TRBD1. Per the germline V gene, CDR1 is MNHNS and CDR2 is SASEGT. The CDR3 length is 15 residues. Trimming cost V 7 bases and J 1 base; bases outside gene matches: 9.